The present T cell receptor beta chain was sequenced within a study of shared clonotypes between healthy human individuals. TCRdb's copy holds only in-frame clones and misses some; the assay was immunoSEQ multiplex PCR. The table has about 1.5 million clones, around 98% seen once; the top ten hold about 0.45%. CDR1 and CDR2 from the germline V gene are GTSNPN and SVGIG (reference sequence). This CDR3 contains 17 residues. With 1 base clipped from V and 3 bases from J, the junction kept 9 bases outside the gene matches. This sequence joins TRBV30 and TRBJ2-1; 10 bases agree with TRBD2. The TCR originated in a man aged 25 to 40 in good health. Sequencing was performed on naive CD4+ T cells sorted from blood. As for subset: CD45RA+ positively selected. The CDR3 here is CAWSAVRTSGDYNEQFF. DNA of the CDR3: TGTGCCTGGAGTGCCGTCCGGACTAGCGGAGACTACAATGAGCAGTTCTTC.